Below, one TCR beta chain is given with its context. The antigen remains unidentified. The CDR3 contains 15 residues. Germline lookup yields CDR1 SGHTA and CDR2 FQGNSA. The trim removed 1 base at V and 8 bases at J, leaving 7 bases unmatched. Findings and caveats of the study: Tumor memory CD4+ T cell TCR gene usage was found to cluster with blood and lymph node memory CD4+ cells and with lymph node naive CD4+ cells. Tumor-infiltrating Treg TCR alpha and beta sequences overlapped most with tumor naive CD4+ T cells, then blood naive. Larger-cohort validation covered only one TCR beta V-J rearrangement.

Full-length variable regions came from constant-region reverse primers plus semi-nested Nested Universal Primer A PCR. TCRdb processed the 5' RACE reads anew with MiXCR; each CDR3 protein has one entry. The top ten clones hold just under 3% of a sample with just under 65,000 distinct CDR3 sequences, under 25% of them seen once. The receptor was derived from a female donor with breast cancer. The specimen sequenced was memory CD4+ T cells sorted from a lymph node. Regarding subset: memory CD4+ T cells, CD4+CD45RO+CD25-. This chain links TRBV7-2 with TRBJ2-1; 8 bases are a match to TRBD2. The CDR3 region has the DNA TGTGCCAGCAGCTTAGGGGGGACTAGTACCTATGAGCAGTTCTTC. Protein sequence: CASSLGGTSTYEQFF.